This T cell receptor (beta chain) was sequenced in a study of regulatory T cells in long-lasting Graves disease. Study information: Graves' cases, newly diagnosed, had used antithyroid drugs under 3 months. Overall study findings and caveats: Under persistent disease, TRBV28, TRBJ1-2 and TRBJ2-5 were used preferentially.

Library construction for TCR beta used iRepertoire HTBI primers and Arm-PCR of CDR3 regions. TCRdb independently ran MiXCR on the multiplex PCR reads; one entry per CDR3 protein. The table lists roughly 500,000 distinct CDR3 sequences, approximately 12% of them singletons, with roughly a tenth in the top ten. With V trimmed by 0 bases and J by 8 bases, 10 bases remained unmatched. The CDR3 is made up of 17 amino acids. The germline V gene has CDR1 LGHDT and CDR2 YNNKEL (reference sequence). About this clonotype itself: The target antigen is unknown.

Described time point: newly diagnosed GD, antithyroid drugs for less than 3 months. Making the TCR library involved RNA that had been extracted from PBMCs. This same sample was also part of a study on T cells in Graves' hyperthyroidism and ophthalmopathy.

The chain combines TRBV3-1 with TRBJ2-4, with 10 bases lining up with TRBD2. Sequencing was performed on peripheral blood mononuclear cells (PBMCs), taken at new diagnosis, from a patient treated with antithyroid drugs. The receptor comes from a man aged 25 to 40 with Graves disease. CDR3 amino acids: CASSQDGSGRAAYIQYF. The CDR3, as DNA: TGTGCCAGCAGCCAAGATGGGAGCGGGAGGGCCGCTTACATTCAGTACTTC.